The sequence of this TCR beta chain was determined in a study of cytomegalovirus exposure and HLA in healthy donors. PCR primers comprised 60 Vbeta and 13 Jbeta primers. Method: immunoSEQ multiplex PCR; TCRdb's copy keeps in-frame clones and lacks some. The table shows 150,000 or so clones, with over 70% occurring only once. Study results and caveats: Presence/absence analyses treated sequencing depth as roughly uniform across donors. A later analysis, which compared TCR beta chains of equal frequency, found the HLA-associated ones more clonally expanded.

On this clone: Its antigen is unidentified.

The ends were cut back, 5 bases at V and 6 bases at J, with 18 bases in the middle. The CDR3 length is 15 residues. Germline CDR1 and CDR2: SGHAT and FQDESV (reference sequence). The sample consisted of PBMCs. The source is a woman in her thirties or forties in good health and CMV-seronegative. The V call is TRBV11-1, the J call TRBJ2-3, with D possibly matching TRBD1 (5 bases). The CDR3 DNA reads TGTGCCAGCAGCCTAGGGGTCCCGTCCGGGGATACGCAGTATTTT. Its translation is CASSLGVPSGDTQYF.